The 24 T cell receptor beta chains given below trace back to one sample, sequenced in a study of T-cell reconstitution after alpha-beta-depleted transplantation in children. Unique molecular identifiers were used in preparing the TCRbeta library. TCRdb reprocessed the PCR reads via MiXCR and lists one record per CDR3 protein. The data contain fewer than 750,000 distinct CDR3 sequences, 23% of them singletons. The sequencing here drew on PBMCs, mostly from graft donor cells, taken 360 days after TCRalphabeta/CD19-depleted stem cell transplant. The receptors here all came from a boy under two years old who had a stem cell transplant for acute myeloid leukemia, so the T cells may come from the graft donor.

This chain links TRBV29-1 with TRBJ2-5; possibly TRBD2 for D (6 bases). CDR3 length: 14 residues. Germline V gene data show CDR1 as SQVTM and CDR2 as ANQGSEA. The V end lost 4 bases, the J end lost 5 bases, and 17 bases lay between the germline ends. CDR3 coding DNA: TGCAGCGTTGCAGACGGGGGTCAGAGTGAGACCCAGTACTTC. This gives the protein CSVADGGQSETQYF.

J is TRBJ2-3 and V is TRBV12-3 or TRBV12-4; D might be TRBD2 (5 bases). Trimming stripped 5 bases from V and 0 bases from J, with 18 bases between. CDR3 size: 17 residues. In nucleotides, the CDR3 is TGTGCCAGCAGTCCCGGACTGTCAGCGTCTAGCACAGATACGCAGTATTTT. Its protein is CASSPGLSASSTDTQYF.

This clonotype showed up just a few times. The CDR3 loop reads CASSRTPGTEGGHEQFF. The CDR3 nucleotides are TGTGCCAGCAGCCGTACCCCCGGGACAGAGGGAGGGCATGAGCAGTTCTTC. V and J are TRBV6-1 and TRBJ2-1; TRBD1 or TRBD2 may be the D gene (7 bases each). Trimming cost V 6 bases and J 8 bases, with 26 bases left between them. The germline gives CDR1 MNHNS, CDR2 SASEGT. The CDR3 covers 17 residues.

This chain links TRBV20-1 with TRBJ2-1; D ambiguous. Between the trimmed V and J ends, which lost 3 bases and 15 bases, there was a span of 12 bases. The CDR3 extends over 10 amino acids. Germline V lookup: CDR1 DFQATT, CDR2 SNEGSKA (reference sequence). CDR3 sequence: CSASPNKLFF. CDR3 coding DNA: TGCAGTGCTAGCCCCAATAAGTTGTTCTTC.

This clonotype was recorded at least ten times. The V gene is TRBV5-1, the J gene TRBJ2-7, with D maybe TRBD2 (6 bases). This CDR3 has 14 residues. V lost 0 bases, J lost 1 base, and 8 bases lay in between. Germline V gene sequence: CDR1 SGHRS, CDR2 YFSETQ. This chain's CDR3 is CASSLGGLSYEQYV. As DNA, the CDR3 is TGCGCCAGCAGCTTGGGCGGACTATCCTACGAGCAGTACGTC.

This clonotype was seen a handful of times. V and J are TRBV5-5 and TRBJ2-7, with D hard to call. This CDR3 is built from 14 residues. CDR1 is SGHKS and CDR2 is YYEKEE in the germline V gene (reference sequence). The V end lost 3 bases, the J end lost 0 bases, and 10 bases lay between the germline ends. The DNA of the CDR3 is TGTGCCAGCAGCTCCCACTATAACTCCTACGAGCAGTACTTC. Encoded protein: CASSSHYNSYEQYF.

The V call is TRBV6-2 or TRBV6-3, the J call TRBJ2-7; 10 nucleotides match TRBD1. V shed 1 base and J 1 base; nucleotides not matched to a gene: 4. Germline V CDR1 and CDR2: MNHEY, SVGEGT. The CDR3 runs 16 residues. CDR3 loop: CASSYYGDRGSYEQYF. DNA of the CDR3: TGTGCCAGCAGTTACTACGGGGACAGGGGTTCCTACGAGCAGTACTTC.

This clonotype was seen at least ten times. The rearrangement links TRBV29-1 to TRBJ2-5; 7 bases are a match to TRBD1. The V gene end was trimmed by 4 bases and the J gene end by 4 bases; junction bases not matched to a gene: 6. Germline V lookup: CDR1 SQVTM, CDR2 ANQGSEA. The CDR3 is made up of 13 amino acids. CDR3 bases: TGCAGCGTTGTTGACAGGGCGCGAGAGACCCAGTACTTC. It is translated as CSVVDRARETQYF.

This chain links TRBV20-1 with TRBJ2-5, with TRBD2 matching over 10 bases. The V gene's germline CDR1 is DFQATT and CDR2 SNEGSKA (reference sequence). The V gene end was trimmed by 4 bases and the J gene end by 1 base; junction bases not matched to a gene: 6. The CDR3 is 15 amino acids. CDR3 loop: CSATISGGIQETQYF. CDR3 nucleotides: TGCAGTGCTACCATTAGCGGGGGGATCCAAGAGACCCAGTACTTC.

The V call is TRBV20-1, the J call TRBJ2-2; TRBD1 matches 12 bases. CDR3 length: 16 amino acids. J was trimmed by 6 bases and V by 6 bases; bases with no gene match: 11. The germline V gene encodes CDR1 DFQATT and CDR2 SNEGSKA (reference sequence). For the CDR3, the DNA is TGCAGTGCCCAGGGACAGGGGGCGTGGATGGCCGGGGAGCTGTTTTTT. Translation: CSAQGQGAWMAGELFF.

Points on this clonotype: Since a much larger clone is just one base distant, this may be a read error. The rearrangement links TRBV28 to TRBJ2-3, with D perhaps given as TRBD1 or TRBD2 (5 bases each). This CDR3 is built from 14 residues. Looked up from germline, CDR1 is MDHEN and CDR2 is SYDVKM. The CDR3 DNA reads TGTGCCAGCCACGGGGCCCCCCGCACAGATATGCAGTATTTT. Amino acid sequence: CASHGAPRTDMQYF.

In its sample, this clonotype was seen many times. This rearrangement joins TRBV12-3 or TRBV12-4 to TRBJ2-2; possible D gene TRBD2, 7 bases. The CDR3 sequence is 16 residues long. Trimming pared 7 bases from V and 0 bases from J, leaving 15 bases between. The CDR3, as DNA: TGTGCCAGCAATTCCCCGGGGGGCGCGAACACCGGGGAGCTGTTTTTT. Protein: CASNSPGGANTGELFF.

The rearrangement uses TRBV7-9 and TRBJ2-4, with 11 bases identical to TRBD1. The V and J ends lost 5 bases and 8 bases, in that order; junction bases with no gene match: 5. The CDR3 is 14 amino acids. Germline V CDR1 and CDR2: SEHNR, FQNEAQ (reference sequence). In nucleotides, the CDR3 is TGTGCCAGCAGCCTGGGGACAGGGGGTGACATTCAGTACTTC. Translating gives CASSLGTGGDIQYF.

The sample holds a few counts of this clonotype. The V gene is TRBV24-1, the J gene TRBJ2-3; 8 positions agree with TRBD1. After removal of 4 bases from V and 0 bases from J, the junction contained 11 bases not matched to a gene. Germline loops: CDR1 KGHDR, CDR2 SFDVKD. The CDR3 length is 18 residues. The CDR3 loop is CATSEPLGTGTSTDTQYF. The CDR3 DNA follows: TGTGCCACCAGTGAACCCCTCGGGACAGGCACTAGCACAGATACGCAGTATTTT.

The chain combines TRBV29-1 with TRBJ1-4, with 9 bases that match TRBD1. Looked up from germline, CDR1 is SQVTM and CDR2 is ANQGSEA. The CDR3 consists of 13 residues. Trimming took 4 bases from V and 8 from J; bases not matched to a gene: 5. CDR3 DNA sequence: TGCAGCGTTGCGCGGGACAGGGACGAAAAACTGTTTTTT. Its protein is CSVARDRDEKLFF.

This clonotype came up a few times. The V call is TRBV20-1, the J call TRBJ2-2, with D tentatively TRBD2 (7 bases). The CDR3 is made up of 14 amino acids. Germline V gene lookup returns CDR1 DFQATT and CDR2 SNEGSKA (reference sequence). V gave up 6 bases and J gave up 6 bases, with 17 bases separating them. Here the CDR3 reads CSAIGGGRAGELFF. The CDR3, as DNA: TGCAGTGCCATAGGGGGGGGACGTGCCGGGGAGCTGTTTTTT.

The sample holds many counts of this clonotype. V gene TRBV29-1 combines with J gene TRBJ2-1; no definite D call. The germline V and J ends were trimmed by 4 bases and 15 bases, with 28 bases remaining between them. From germline, CDR1 is SQVTM and CDR2 ANQGSEA. This CDR3 has 15 amino acids. The CDR3 loop is CSVGVTGSTPEAPFF. Here the CDR3 DNA reads TGCAGCGTTGGGGTGACCGGGTCCACGCCTGAGGCCCCGTTCTTC.

This clonotype showed up many times. The chain joins TRBV5-1 to TRBJ2-1; 8 bases are shared with TRBD1. Germline CDR1 and CDR2: SGHRS and YFSETQ. The J segment lost 0 bases and the V segment lost 1 base, leaving 6 bases of the junction unmatched. The CDR3 covers 17 residues. The CDR3 coding sequence is TGCGCCAGCAGCTTGCCCCTCACAGGGGGCTCCTACAATGAGCAGTTCTTC. It codes for CASSLPLTGGSYNEQFF.

This clonotype came up a few times. The chain combines TRBV20-1 with TRBJ2-5; weak D call: TRBD1 (6 bases). The CDR3 is 13 residues long. Germline loops: CDR1 DFQATT, CDR2 SNEGSKA (reference sequence). V lost 6 bases and J lost 0, with 11 bases in between. CDR3 DNA: TGCAGTGCCGGAACAGGGAACCAAGAGACCCAGTACTTC. This encodes CSAGTGNQETQYF.

The chain has TRBV7-2 and TRBJ2-1, with 11 bases matching TRBD2. J gave up 3 bases and V 1 base, and 5 bases lay outside the gene matches. The V gene's germline CDR1 is SGHTA and CDR2 FQGNSA. This CDR3 contains 17 residues. CDR3 protein: CASSLGSSGGYYNEQFF. The DNA for the CDR3 is TGTGCCAGCAGCTTAGGGTCTAGCGGGGGGTACTACAATGAGCAGTTCTTC.

In its sample, this clonotype was seen a few times. V gene TRBV20-1 combines with J gene TRBJ2-1; tentative D call: TRBD2 (7 bases). V was clipped by 3 bases and J by 7 bases, with 16 bases between them. CDR1 is DFQATT, CDR2 SNEGSKA, per germline (reference sequence). This CDR3 is 14 amino acids long. The CDR3 is CSARRGGEWNEQFF. In DNA form, the CDR3 reads TGCAGTGCTAGGAGGGGGGGGGAGTGGAATGAGCAGTTCTTC.

This clonotype was detected many times. The V gene is TRBV24-1, the J gene TRBJ2-3; D gene unclear. The germline V gene encodes CDR1 KGHDR and CDR2 SFDVKD. This CDR3 spans 12 amino acids. V was clipped by 1 base and J by 2 bases, with 0 bases between them. Written as DNA, the CDR3 is TGTGCCACCAGTGATTTCACAGATACGCAGTATTTT. Translating gives CATSDFTDTQYF.

This clonotype was picked up many times. The chain has TRBV20-1 and TRBJ1-5; D gene uncertain. CDR3 length: 14 residues. Germline V lookup: CDR1 DFQATT, CDR2 SNEGSKA (reference sequence). Trimming left V 0 bases short and J 5 bases short, with 11 bases between. The CDR3 coding sequence is TGCAGTGCTAGAGATATGGGAGAGGATCAGCCCCAGCATTTT. This translates into CSARDMGEDQPQHF.

In this sample, this clonotype turned up many times. The chain is built from TRBV20-1 and TRBJ2-5; no reliable D call. V lost 4 bases, J lost 5 bases, and 8 bases lay in between. In germline, CDR1 is DFQATT, CDR2 SNEGSKA (reference sequence). This CDR3 has 11 amino acids. CDR3 sequence (DNA): TGCAGTGCTATGGCGAGGGAGACCCAGTACTTC. Translation gives CSAMARETQYF.